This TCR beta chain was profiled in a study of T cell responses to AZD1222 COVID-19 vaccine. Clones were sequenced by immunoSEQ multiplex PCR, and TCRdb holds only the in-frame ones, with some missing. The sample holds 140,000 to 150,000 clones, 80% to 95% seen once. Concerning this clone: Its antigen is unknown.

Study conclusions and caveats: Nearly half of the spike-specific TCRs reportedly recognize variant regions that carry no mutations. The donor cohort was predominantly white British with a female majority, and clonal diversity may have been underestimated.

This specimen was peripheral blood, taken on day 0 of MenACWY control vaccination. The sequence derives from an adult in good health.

This chain's CDR3 is CAWHLPGQGAGEQYF. In nucleotides, the CDR3 is TGTGCCTGGCACTTACCGGGACAGGGGGCGGGCGAGCAGTACTTC. The chain uses TRBV30 and TRBJ2-7; TRBD1 matches at 12 bases. Germline trimming cut 5 bases from V and 6 bases from J; bases unmatched to any gene: 11. Germline lookup yields CDR1 GTSNPN and CDR2 SVGIG (reference sequence). The CDR3 is made up of 15 amino acids. Filled out from reference TRBV30 and TRBJ2-7, the complete variable domain reads SQTIHQWPATLVQPVGSPLSLECTVEGTSNPNLYWYRQAAGRGLQLLFYSVGIGQISSEVPQNLSASRPQDRQFILSSKKLLLSDSGFYLCAWHLPGQGAGEQYFGPGTRLTVT.